Presented here are 14 T cell receptor beta chains from one specimen sequenced in a study of shared clonotypes between healthy human individuals. Sequenced by immunoSEQ multiplex PCR; TCRdb stores in-frame clones only, minus some. The data contain around 1 million clones, 76% of them singletons. Sequenced input: memory CD4+ T cells sorted from blood. Stated subset: CD45RA-negative fraction. All receptors derive from a man aged 18 to 29 in good health.

The chain carries TRBV6-6 and TRBJ2-1, with 10 bases lining up with TRBD2. Germline CDR1 is MNHNY and CDR2 is SVGAGI (reference sequence). The V segment lost 5 bases and the J segment 3 bases; nucleotides outside the gene matches: 4. The CDR3 spans 15 residues. CDR3 sequence reads: CASSVRTSGYNEQFF. The CDR3 region has the DNA TGTGCCAGCAGTGTAAGGACTAGCGGCTACAATGAGCAGTTCTTC.

The V gene is TRBV19, the J gene TRBJ1-2; D is unresolved. There are 14 residues in the CDR3. The germline CDR1 and CDR2 sequences are LNHDA and SQIVND (reference sequence). Trimming cost V 7 bases and J 4 bases, with 16 bases left between them. The CDR3 DNA reads as TGTGCCAGTATACGAACAGCTGCTGGCTATGGCTACACCTTC. This gives the protein CASIRTAAGYGYTF.

This chain joins TRBV2 and TRBJ1-2; D call uncertain. Trimming pared 5 bases from V and 1 base from J, leaving 5 bases between. The CDR3 has 12 residues. Germline CDR1 reads SNHLY; CDR2 reads FYNNEI. The CDR3 loop reads CASSSLNYGYTF. The CDR3 nucleotides are TGTGCCAGCAGTAGCCTTAACTATGGCTACACCTTC.

This chain joins TRBV28 and TRBJ2-5, with 10 bases fitting TRBD2. J was trimmed by 7 bases and V by 2 bases; bases with no gene match: 7. The germline V gene has CDR1 MDHEN and CDR2 SYDVKM. The CDR3 runs 15 residues. CDR3 amino acids: CASSLTSGVLLTQYF. DNA of the CDR3: TGTGCCAGCAGTTTAACTAGCGGGGTCCTATTGACCCAGTACTTC.

This clone was recorded a few times. The rearrangement uses TRBV29-1 and TRBJ2-7, with a weak D call TRBD2 (5 bases). Germline CDR1 reads SQVTM; CDR2 reads ANQGSEA. V lost 4 bases and J lost 6, with 16 bases in between. The CDR3 has 13 amino acids. The CDR3 DNA sequence: TGCAGCGTTGGACGGGGTCCGCCTGGCGAGCAGTACTTC. It yields the protein CSVGRGPPGEQYF.

CDR3 in DNA: TGCGCCAGCAGCCAGGAGACAGGGACCTATGGCTACACCTTC. Protein product: CASSQETGTYGYTF. The genes are TRBV4-3 and TRBJ1-2; TRBD1 aligns across 7 bases. With V trimmed by 3 bases and J by 4 bases, 5 bases remained unmatched. This CDR3 comprises 14 residues. The germline CDR1 and CDR2 sequences are LGHNA and YSLEER.

Points on this clone: Other nucleotide sequences in the sample specify the same CDR3. The rearrangement uses TRBV7-9 and TRBJ2-5; no firm D call. V lost 1 base and J 2 bases, leaving 11 bases between the germline ends. The CDR3 has 15 residues. Germline loops: CDR1 SEHNR, CDR2 FQNEAQ (reference sequence). For the CDR3, the DNA is TGTGCCAGCAGCTTAGGGGCAGGTACTCAAGAGACCCAGTACTTC. Its protein product is CASSLGAGTQETQYF.

The rearrangement uses TRBV5-1 and TRBJ1-1, with a weak D call TRBD1 (6 bases). CDR1 SGHRS and CDR2 YFSETQ come from the germline V gene. The length of the CDR3 is 15 residues. With 0 bases removed from V and 1 base from J, the gap between germline ends came to 10 bases. CDR3 amino acids: CASSLAWTANTEAFF. CDR3 DNA sequence: TGCGCCAGCAGCTTGGCCTGGACAGCGAACACTGAAGCTTTCTTT.

The chain has TRBV5-5 and TRBJ2-7; no reliable D call. Trimming removed 4 bases at V and 2 bases at J, with 16 bases between. Germline CDR1 reads SGHKS; CDR2 reads YYEKEE (reference sequence). The CDR3 extends over 15 amino acids. CDR3 nucleotides: TGTGCCAGCAGCGCCCGGGCTGATGGGACCTACGAGCAGTACTTC. This gives the protein CASSARADGTYEQYF. Full variable domain (rest looked up from reference TRBV5-5 and TRBJ2-7): DAGVTQSPTHLIKTRGQQVTLRCSPISGHKSVSWYQQVLGQGPQFIFQYYEKEERGRGNFPDRFSARQFPNYSSELNVNALLLGDSALYLCASSARADGTYEQYFGPGTRLTVT.

This clone showed up just once. V usage is TRBV4-1 and J usage is TRBJ2-3; 9 bases match TRBD2. In germline, CDR1 is MGHRA, CDR2 YSYEKL. The CDR3 runs 18 residues. Trimming removed 0 bases from V and 4 bases from J; junction bases left unmatched: 11. CDR3 coding DNA: TGCGCCAGCAGCCAAGATTTTGCGGGGGGGATGAGAGCAGATACGCAGTATTTT. It specifies CASSQDFAGGMRADTQYF.

V and J are TRBV7-2 and TRBJ2-7, with 9 positions matching TRBD1. The CDR3 consists of 15 residues. CDR1 is SGHTA and CDR2 is FQGNSA in the germline V gene. V was clipped by 5 bases and J by 2 bases; unmatched bases: 7. CDR3 nucleotides: TGTGCCAGCAGCCTTCTAGGGGACAGGGCCTACGAGCAGTACTTC. The encoded protein is CASSLLGDRAYEQYF.

The rearrangement links TRBV30 to TRBJ1-3, with D unresolved. V lost 4 bases to trimming and J lost 8 bases, with 15 bases between them. Germline V CDR1 and CDR2: GTSNPN, SVGIG (reference sequence). The CDR3 is 13 amino acids. Here the CDR3 reads CAWTVGPRDTIYF. In DNA form, the CDR3 reads TGTGCCTGGACTGTGGGCCCGCGAGACACCATATATTTT.

The V gene is TRBV27, the J gene TRBJ1-1; D remains unclear. The germline V and J ends were trimmed by 10 bases and 1 base, with 4 bases remaining between them. The CDR3 totals 10 residues. Germline loops: CDR1 MNHEY, CDR2 SMNVEV (reference sequence). The DNA of the CDR3 is TGTGCCAACAAGAACACTGAAGCTTTCTTT. Translated: CANKNTEAFF.

Here the CDR3 DNA reads TGCGCCAGCAGGCTACAGCCTTCCTACGAGCAGTACTTC. It codes for CASRLQPSYEQYF. V usage is TRBV5-1 and J usage is TRBJ2-7; D not certain. Deletions cut 5 bases from V and 1 base from J, with 10 bases between. The CDR3 has 13 residues. The germline V gene encodes CDR1 SGHRS and CDR2 YFSETQ.